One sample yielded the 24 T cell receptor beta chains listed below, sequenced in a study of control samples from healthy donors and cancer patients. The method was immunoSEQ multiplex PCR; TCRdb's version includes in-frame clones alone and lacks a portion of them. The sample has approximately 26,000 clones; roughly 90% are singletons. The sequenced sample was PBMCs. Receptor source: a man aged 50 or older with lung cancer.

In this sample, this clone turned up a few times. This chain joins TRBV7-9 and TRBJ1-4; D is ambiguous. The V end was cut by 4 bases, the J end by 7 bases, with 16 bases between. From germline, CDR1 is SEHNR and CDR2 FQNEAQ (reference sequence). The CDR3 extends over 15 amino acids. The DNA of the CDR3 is TGTGCCAGCAGCTCCTGGCCCACTAAGGGTGAAAAACTGTTTTTT. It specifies CASSSWPTKGEKLFF.

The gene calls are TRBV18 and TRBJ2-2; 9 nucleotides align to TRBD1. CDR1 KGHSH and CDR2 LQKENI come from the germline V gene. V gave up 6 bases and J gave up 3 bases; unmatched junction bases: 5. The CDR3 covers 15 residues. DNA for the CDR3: TGTGCCAGCTCTTACAGGGGGCCCGACACCGGGGAGCTGTTTTTT. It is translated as CASSYRGPDTGELFF.

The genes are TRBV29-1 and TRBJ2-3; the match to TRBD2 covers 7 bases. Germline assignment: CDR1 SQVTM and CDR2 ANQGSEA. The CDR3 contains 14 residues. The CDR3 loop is CTTSRAGGTDTQYF. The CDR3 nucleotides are TGCACCACCTCTAGGGCGGGGGGCACAGATACGCAGTATTTT.

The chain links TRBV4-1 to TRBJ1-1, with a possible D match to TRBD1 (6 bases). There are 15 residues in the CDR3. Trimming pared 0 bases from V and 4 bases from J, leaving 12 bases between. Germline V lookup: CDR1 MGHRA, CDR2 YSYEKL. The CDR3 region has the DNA TGCGCCAGCAGCCAAGATGGGGGGCGCGGCACTGAAGCTTTCTTT. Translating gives CASSQDGGRGTEAFF.

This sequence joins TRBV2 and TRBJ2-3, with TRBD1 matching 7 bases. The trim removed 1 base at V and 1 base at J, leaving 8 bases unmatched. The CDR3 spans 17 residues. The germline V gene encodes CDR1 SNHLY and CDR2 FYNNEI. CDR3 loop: CASSEGLTGWGTDTQYF. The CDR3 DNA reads TGTGCCAGCAGTGAAGGCCTGACAGGGTGGGGCACAGATACGCAGTATTTT.

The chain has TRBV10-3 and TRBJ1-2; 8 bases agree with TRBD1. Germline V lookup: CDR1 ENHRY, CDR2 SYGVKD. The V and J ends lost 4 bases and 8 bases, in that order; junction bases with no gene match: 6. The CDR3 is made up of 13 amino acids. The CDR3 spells CAISAQQGVGYTF. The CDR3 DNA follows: TGTGCCATCAGTGCCCAACAGGGGGTCGGCTACACCTTC.

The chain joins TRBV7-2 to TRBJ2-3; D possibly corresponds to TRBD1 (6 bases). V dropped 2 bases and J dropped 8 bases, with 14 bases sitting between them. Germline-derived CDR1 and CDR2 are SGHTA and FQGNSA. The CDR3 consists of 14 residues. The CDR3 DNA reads TGTGCCAGCAGCTTATCCAGGGGAAGGAGTACGCAGTATTTT. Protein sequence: CASSLSRGRSTQYF.

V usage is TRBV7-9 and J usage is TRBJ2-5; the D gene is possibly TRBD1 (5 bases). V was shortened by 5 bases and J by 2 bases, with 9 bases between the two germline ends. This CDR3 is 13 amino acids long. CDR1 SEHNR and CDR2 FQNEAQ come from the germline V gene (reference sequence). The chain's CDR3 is CASSLRTQETQYF. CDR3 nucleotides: TGTGCCAGCAGCCTACGGACACAAGAGACCCAGTACTTC.

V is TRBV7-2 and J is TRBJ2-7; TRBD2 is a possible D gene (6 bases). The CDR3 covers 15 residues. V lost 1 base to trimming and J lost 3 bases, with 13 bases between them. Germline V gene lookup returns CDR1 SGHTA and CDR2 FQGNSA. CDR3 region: CASSLGGGDHYEQYF. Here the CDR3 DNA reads TGTGCCAGCAGCTTAGGGGGCGGGGACCACTACGAGCAGTACTTC.

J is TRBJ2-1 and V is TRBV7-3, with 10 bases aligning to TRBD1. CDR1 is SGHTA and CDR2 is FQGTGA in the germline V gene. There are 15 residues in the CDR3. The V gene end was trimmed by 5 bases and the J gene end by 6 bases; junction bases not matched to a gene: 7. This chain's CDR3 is CASSLGTGASNEQFF. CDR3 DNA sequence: TGTGCCAGCAGCCTAGGGACAGGGGCGAGCAATGAGCAGTTCTTC.

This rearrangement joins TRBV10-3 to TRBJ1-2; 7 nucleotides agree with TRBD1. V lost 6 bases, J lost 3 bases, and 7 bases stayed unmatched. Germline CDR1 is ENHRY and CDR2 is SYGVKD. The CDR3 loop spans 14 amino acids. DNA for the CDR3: TGTGCCATCAGACCCGGGACAGCCGACTATGGCTACACCTTC. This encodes CAIRPGTADYGYTF.

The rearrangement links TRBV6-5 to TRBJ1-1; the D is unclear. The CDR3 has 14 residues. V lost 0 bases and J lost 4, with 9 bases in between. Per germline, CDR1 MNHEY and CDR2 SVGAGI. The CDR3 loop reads CASSYSARSTEAFF. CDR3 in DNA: TGTGCCAGCAGTTACTCCGCCCGGAGCACTGAAGCTTTCTTT.

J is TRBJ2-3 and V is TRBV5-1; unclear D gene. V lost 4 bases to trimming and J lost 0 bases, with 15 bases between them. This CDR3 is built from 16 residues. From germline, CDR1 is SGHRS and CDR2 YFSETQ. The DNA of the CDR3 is TGCGCCAGCAGCCCCTCGCAGGTTGATAGCACAGATACGCAGTATTTT. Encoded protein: CASSPSQVDSTDTQYF.

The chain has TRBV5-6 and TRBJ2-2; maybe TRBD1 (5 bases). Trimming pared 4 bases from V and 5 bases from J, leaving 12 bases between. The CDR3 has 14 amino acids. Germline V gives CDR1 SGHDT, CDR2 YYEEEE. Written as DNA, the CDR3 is TGTGCCAGCAGCCAAGGACCAGGGACCGGGGAGCTGTTTTTT. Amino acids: CASSQGPGTGELFF.

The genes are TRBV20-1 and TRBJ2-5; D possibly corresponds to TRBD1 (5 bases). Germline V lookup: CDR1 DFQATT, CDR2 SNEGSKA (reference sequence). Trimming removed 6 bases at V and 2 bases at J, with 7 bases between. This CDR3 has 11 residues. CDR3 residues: CSARQQETQYF. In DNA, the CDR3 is TGCAGTGCAAGACAGCAAGAGACCCAGTACTTC.

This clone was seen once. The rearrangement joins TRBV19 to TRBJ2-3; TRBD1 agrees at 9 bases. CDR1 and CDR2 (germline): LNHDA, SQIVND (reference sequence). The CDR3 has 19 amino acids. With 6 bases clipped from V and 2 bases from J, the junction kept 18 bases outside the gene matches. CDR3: CASRMEGTGFSFPTDTQYF. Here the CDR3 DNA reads TGTGCCAGTAGGATGGAGGGGACAGGGTTTTCTTTCCCCACAGATACGCAGTATTTT.

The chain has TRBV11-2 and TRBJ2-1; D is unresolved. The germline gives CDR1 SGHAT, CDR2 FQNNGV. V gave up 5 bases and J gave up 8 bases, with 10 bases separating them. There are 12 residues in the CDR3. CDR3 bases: TGTGCCAGCAGCCCGCGCCGGGATGAGCAGTTCTTC. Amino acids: CASSPRRDEQFF.

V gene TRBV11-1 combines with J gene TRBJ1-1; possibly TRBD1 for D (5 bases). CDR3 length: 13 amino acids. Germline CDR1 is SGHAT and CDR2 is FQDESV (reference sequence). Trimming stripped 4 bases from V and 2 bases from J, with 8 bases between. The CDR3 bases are TGTGCCAGCAGCTCGGGACTTAACACTGAAGCTTTCTTT. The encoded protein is CASSSGLNTEAFF. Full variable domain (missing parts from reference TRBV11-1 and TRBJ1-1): EAEVAQSPRYKITEKSQAVAFWCDPISGHATLYWYRQILGQGPELLVQFQDESVVDDSQLPKDRFSAERLKGVDSTLKIQPAELGDSAMYLCASSSGLNTEAFFGQGTRLTVV.

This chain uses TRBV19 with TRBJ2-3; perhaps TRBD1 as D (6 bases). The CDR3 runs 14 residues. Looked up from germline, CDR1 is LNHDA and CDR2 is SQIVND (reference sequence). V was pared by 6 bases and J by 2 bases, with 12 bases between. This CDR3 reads CASRNTGFTDTQYF. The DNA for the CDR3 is TGTGCCAGTAGAAACACAGGGTTCACAGATACGCAGTATTTT.

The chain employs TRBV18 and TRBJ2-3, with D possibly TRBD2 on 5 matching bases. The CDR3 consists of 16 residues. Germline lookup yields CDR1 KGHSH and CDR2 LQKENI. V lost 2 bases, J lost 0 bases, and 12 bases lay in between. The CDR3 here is CASSPMEARSTDTQYF. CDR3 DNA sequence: TGTGCCAGCTCACCAATGGAGGCCAGGAGCACAGATACGCAGTATTTT.

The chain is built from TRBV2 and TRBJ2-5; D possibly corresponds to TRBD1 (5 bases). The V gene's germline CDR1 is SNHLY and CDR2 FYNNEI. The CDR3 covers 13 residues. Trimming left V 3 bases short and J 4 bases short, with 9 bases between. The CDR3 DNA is TGTGCCAGCAGTGAGGGGCCCCGAGAGACCCAGTACTTC. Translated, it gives CASSEGPRETQYF.

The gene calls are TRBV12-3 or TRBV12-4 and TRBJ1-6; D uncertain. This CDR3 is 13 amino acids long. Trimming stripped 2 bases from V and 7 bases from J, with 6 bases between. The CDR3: CASSLSGNSPLHF. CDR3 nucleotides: TGTGCCAGCAGTTTATCGGGCAATTCACCCCTCCACTTT.

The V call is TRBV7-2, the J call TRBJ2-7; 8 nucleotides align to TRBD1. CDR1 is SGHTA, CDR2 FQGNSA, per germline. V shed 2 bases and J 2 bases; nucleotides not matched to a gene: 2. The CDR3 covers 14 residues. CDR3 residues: CASSLTGGTYEQYF. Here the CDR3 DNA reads TGTGCCAGCAGCTTAACAGGGGGGACCTACGAGCAGTACTTC.

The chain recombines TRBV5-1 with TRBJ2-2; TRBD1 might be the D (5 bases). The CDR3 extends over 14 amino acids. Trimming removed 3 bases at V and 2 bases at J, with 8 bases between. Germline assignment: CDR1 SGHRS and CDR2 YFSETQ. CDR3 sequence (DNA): TGCGCCAGCAGCTCAGGGTCCAACACCGGGGAGCTGTTTTTT. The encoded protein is CASSSGSNTGELFF.